At least ten counts were recorded for the clone carrying this T cell receptor beta chain. Its target is not known. There are 16 residues in the CDR3. Germline values: CDR1 DFQATT, CDR2 SNEGSKA (reference sequence). Trimming removed 4 bases from V and 0 bases from J, with 15 bases in between. This sample was included in a study of T cells after yellow fever vaccination. Findings of the study overall: Among primary-vaccination clones, most reappeared after the booster, at about 95% for CD4 and 88% for CD8.

UMIs and a universal primer site were added when TCR cDNA was made by 5'RACE template switching. A single record per CDR3 protein comes from TCRdb applying MiXCR to the 5' RACE reads. The data show 250,000 or so distinct CDR3 sequences, about 3.7% seen once. The sample in question was PBMCs, obtained 15 days after the yellow fever booster vaccination. This TCR derives from a man younger than 30 who received the YFV17D yellow fever vaccine. This chain joins TRBV20-1 and TRBJ1-4; the D is unclear. The CDR3 loop reads CSATPVGISTNEKLFF. DNA for the CDR3: TGCAGTGCTACACCTGTCGGTATCTCAACTAATGAAAAACTGTTTTTT.